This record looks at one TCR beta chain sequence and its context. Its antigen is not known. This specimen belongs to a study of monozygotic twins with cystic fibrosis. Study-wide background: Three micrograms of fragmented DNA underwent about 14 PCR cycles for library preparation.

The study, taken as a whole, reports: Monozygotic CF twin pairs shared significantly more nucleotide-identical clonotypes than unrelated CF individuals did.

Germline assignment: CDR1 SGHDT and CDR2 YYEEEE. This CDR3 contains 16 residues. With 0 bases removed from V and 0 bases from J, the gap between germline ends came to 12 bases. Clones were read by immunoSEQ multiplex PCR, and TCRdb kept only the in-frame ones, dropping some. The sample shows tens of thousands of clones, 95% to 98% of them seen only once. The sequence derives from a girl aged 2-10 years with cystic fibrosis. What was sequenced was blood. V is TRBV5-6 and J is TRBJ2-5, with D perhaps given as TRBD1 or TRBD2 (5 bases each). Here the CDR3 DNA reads TGTGCCAGCAGCTTGGGGGGACGGCAGTACCAAGAGACCCAGTACTTC. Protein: CASSLGGRQYQETQYF.